The next 32 T cell receptor beta chains were all read from a single sample in a study of blood T cells in healthy people across ages. Together with a sample-barcoded 5' primer, a J-beta primer mix was included in a second PCR lasting about 7 to 12 cycles. TCRdb processed the 5' RACE reads anew with MiXCR; each CDR3 protein has one entry. The table includes around 1,500,000 distinct CDR3 sequences, about 30% detected once. The source material was blood. These receptors were taken from a woman younger than 45 in good health.

For the CDR3, the DNA is TGTGCCAGCACGGTGGCAGATCCCCTCGACGGTGAGCAGTTCTTC. Protein sequence: CASTVADPLDGEQFF. The chain employs TRBV2 and TRBJ2-1; D unclear. The ends were cut back, 7 bases at V and 9 bases at J, with 22 bases in the middle. The CDR3 totals 15 residues. Germline-derived CDR1 and CDR2 are SNHLY and FYNNEI.

This clonotype was detected many times. One end of the junction fails to match germline, which may point to a read error. The rearrangement uses TRBV12-3 or TRBV12-4 and TRBJ1-6; D remains ambiguous. CDR3 size: 15 residues. CDR3 sequence reads: CASSLGSSYNSPLHF. The CDR3 DNA reads TGTGCCAGCAGCTTAGGGAGCTCCTATAATTCACCCCTCCACTTT.

V usage is TRBV10-3 and J usage is TRBJ2-7; D uncertain. This CDR3 comprises 14 residues. The germline gives CDR1 ENHRY, CDR2 SYGVKD. Trimming removed 5 bases at V and 3 bases at J, with 14 bases between. CDR3 protein: CAISFGGEVYEQYF. The CDR3 nucleotides read TGTGCCATCAGTTTTGGTGGGGAAGTCTACGAGCAGTACTTC.

In this sample, this clonotype turned up a few times. The chain couples TRBV7-9 to TRBJ2-4; possibly TRBD1 or TRBD2 for D (5 bases each). V lost 5 bases to trimming and J lost 8 bases, with 10 bases between them. CDR1 is SEHNR and CDR2 is FQNEAQ in the germline V gene (reference sequence). The CDR3 extends over 12 amino acids. The CDR3 DNA reads as TGTGCCAGCAGCCCGGGACGGGACATTCAGTACTTC. Translating gives CASSPGRDIQYF.

As to this clonotype: The junction shows a germline mismatch at one end, possibly a read error. J is TRBJ2-3 and V is TRBV5-1, with 8 bases matching TRBD1. Germline assignment: CDR1 SGHRS and CDR2 YFSETQ. There are 14 residues in the CDR3. The CDR3 spells CTSSLGQGPDTQYF. CDR3 in DNA: TGCACCAGCAGCCTCGGACAGGGACCAGATACGCAGTATTTT.

The chain carries TRBV24-1 and TRBJ2-1; no firm D call. Germline CDR1 is KGHDR and CDR2 is SFDVKD. The CDR3 sequence is 13 residues long. The germline V and J ends were trimmed by 4 bases and 7 bases, with 10 bases remaining between them. In DNA form, the CDR3 reads TGTGCCACCAGTGAACAGTTTGGGAATGAGCAGTTCTTC. Amino acids: CATSEQFGNEQFF.

V and J are TRBV28 and TRBJ2-7; D is perhaps TRBD2 (7 bases). V was cut by 2 bases and J by 6 bases, with 17 bases left in between. The V gene's germline CDR1 is MDHEN and CDR2 SYDVKM. The CDR3 has 15 residues. The CDR3 DNA reads TGTGCCAGCAGTTTACCGGGGGGCCTCTCGAGCGAGCAGTACTTC. Protein sequence: CASSLPGGLSSEQYF.

At least ten counts were recorded for this clonotype. This rearrangement joins TRBV6-2 or TRBV6-3 to TRBJ2-7; 8 nucleotides agree with TRBD2. The CDR3 has 15 residues. Germline V CDR1 and CDR2: MNHEY, SVGEGT. After removal of 7 bases from V and 1 base from J, the junction contained 9 bases not matched to a gene. CDR3 amino acids: CASKTGTSESYEQYF. CDR3 in DNA: TGTGCCAGCAAGACGGGGACTAGTGAATCCTACGAGCAGTACTTC.

This clonotype was seen a single time. This chain links TRBV7-2 with TRBJ2-7; 8 positions agree with TRBD1. Trimming took 5 bases from V and 3 from J; bases not matched to a gene: 6. This CDR3 has 14 amino acids. Germline-derived CDR1 and CDR2 are SGHTA and FQGNSA. The CDR3 spells CASSRDRRDYEQYF. The CDR3 DNA reads TGTGCCAGCAGCCGGGACAGGAGAGACTACGAGCAGTACTTC.

To note about this clonotype: The junction and the germline gene differ at one end; a read error may be behind it. This rearrangement joins TRBV5-5 to TRBJ1-2, with unresolved D. The germline V gene encodes CDR1 SGHKS and CDR2 YYEKEE (reference sequence). The CDR3 is made up of 15 amino acids. The CDR3 nucleotides read TGTGCCAGCGGCTTGGCAGGAAGGGCTAACTATGGCTACACCTTC. It specifies CASGLAGRANYGYTF.

The CDR3 sequence is CASSDQPGADTQYF. In nucleotides, the CDR3 is TGTGCCAGCAGTGATCAACCTGGCGCAGATACGCAGTATTTT. This sequence joins TRBV2 and TRBJ2-3; D is unclear. CDR3 length equals 14 residues. Germline loops: CDR1 SNHLY, CDR2 FYNNEI. Between the trimmed V and J ends, which lost 3 bases and 4 bases, there was a span of 11 bases.

Of note for this clonotype: One end of the junction fails to match germline, which may point to a read error. The rearrangement joins TRBV9 to TRBJ2-7; weak D call: TRBD2 (5 bases). This CDR3 is built from 16 residues. Germline V gives CDR1 SGDLS, CDR2 YYNGEE. In nucleotides, the CDR3 is TGTGCCGGCAGCGTAGTCCCAGAGGGCTCCTCCTACGAGCAGTACTTC. Amino acid sequence: CAGSVVPEGSSYEQYF. Together with reference TRBV9 and TRBJ2-7, the CDR3 gives the full variable domain: DSGVTQTPKHLITATGQRVTLRCSPRSGDLSVYWYQQSLDQGLQFLIQYYNGEERAKGNILERFSAQQFPDLHSELNLSSLELGDSALYFCAGSVVPEGSSYEQYFGPGTRLTVT.

This chain uses TRBV7-8 with TRBJ1-2; TRBD1 matches at 10 bases. This CDR3 has 14 amino acids. V trimming: 5 bases; J trimming: 6 bases; junction bases outside the gene matches: 6. Germline V CDR1 and CDR2: SGHVS, FQNEAQ. CDR3 nucleotides: TGTGCCAGCAGCCCGTCGACAGGGGGCCATGGCTACACCTTC. Encoded protein: CASSPSTGGHGYTF.

J is TRBJ2-3 and V is TRBV7-2, with TRBD2 identical over 10 bases. The CDR3 spans 18 residues. Germline CDR1 reads SGHTA; CDR2 reads FQGNSA. Trimming cost V 0 bases and J 7 bases; bases outside gene matches: 13. In nucleotides, the CDR3 is TGTGCCAGCAGCTTAGCTTGGTCCGGGACTAGCGTGAGGAATACGCAGTATTTT. This sequence encodes CASSLAWSGTSVRNTQYF.

V is TRBV6-5 and J is TRBJ2-1; the match to TRBD2 covers 7 bases. The CDR3 sequence is 15 residues long. Unmatched junction bases numbered 15, after V lost 8 bases and J lost 8 bases. The germline gives CDR1 MNHEY, CDR2 SVGAGI. CDR3 bases: TGTGCCAGCCAACCTCCATTGGGGGGAGGGCATGAGCAGTTCTTC. Translation: CASQPPLGGGHEQFF.

The chain is built from TRBV28 and TRBJ2-3; D is perhaps TRBD2 (6 bases). The germline V gene encodes CDR1 MDHEN and CDR2 SYDVKM. V shed 6 bases and J shed 1 base, with 23 bases lying between them. This CDR3 has 18 amino acids. This chain's CDR3 is CASSPYGSGVYGTDTQYF. CDR3 bases: TGTGCCAGCAGCCCATACGGTAGCGGAGTTTATGGCACAGATACGCAGTATTTT.

This clonotype was counted ten times or more. The rearrangement joins TRBV11-2 to TRBJ2-7, with D possibly being TRBD1 (6 bases). Trimming stripped 1 base from V and 3 bases from J, with 13 bases between. The CDR3 extends over 15 amino acids. Per the germline V gene, CDR1 is SGHAT and CDR2 is FQNNGV. Here the CDR3 reads CASSLGGQGHYEQYF. The CDR3 DNA sequence: TGTGCCAGCAGCTTAGGGGGGCAGGGCCACTACGAGCAGTACTTC.

This chain links TRBV20-1 with TRBJ2-1; the D gene is possibly TRBD2 (6 bases). The CDR3 totals 15 residues. Per germline, CDR1 DFQATT and CDR2 SNEGSKA (reference sequence). The V end was cut by 0 bases, the J end by 2 bases, with 11 bases between. In DNA, the CDR3 is TGCAGTGCTAGAGATATCGGGGGAGCCTACAATGAGCAGTTCTTC. As protein: CSARDIGGAYNEQFF.

This chain uses TRBV5-5 with TRBJ1-5, with D possibly matching TRBD1 (5 bases). Trimming removed 0 bases at V and 3 bases at J, with 13 bases between. CDR1 and CDR2 from the germline V gene are SGHKS and YYEKEE (reference sequence). This CDR3 has 16 amino acids. CDR3 sequence (DNA): TGTGCCAGCAGCTTGGTCTCCGGGACGCTCAATCAGCCCCAGCATTTT. Its translation is CASSLVSGTLNQPQHF.

This clonotype has more than one count but fewer than ten. J is TRBJ1-1 and V is TRBV20-1, with D unclear. V was trimmed by 3 bases and J by 8 bases, leaving 16 bases between them. The germline gives CDR1 DFQATT, CDR2 SNEGSKA (reference sequence). The CDR3 has 13 amino acids. This chain's CDR3 is CSASSQRLSEAFF. The CDR3 DNA reads as TGCAGTGCTAGTTCCCAACGTCTGTCGGAAGCTTTCTTT.

J is TRBJ2-7 and V is TRBV2, with 9 bases identical to TRBD1. V lost 4 bases and J lost 5; bases outside the gene matches: 3. Looked up from germline, CDR1 is SNHLY and CDR2 is FYNNEI. This CDR3 region has 13 residues. The CDR3 reads CASSGTGVHEQYF. The CDR3 DNA is TGTGCCAGCAGTGGGACAGGGGTCCACGAGCAGTACTTC.

V gene TRBV27 combines with J gene TRBJ1-5; no firm D call. V dropped 0 bases and J dropped 2 bases, with 11 bases sitting between them. The CDR3 runs to 16 residues. CDR1 MNHEY and CDR2 SMNVEV come from the germline V gene (reference sequence). CDR3 amino acids: CASSLSGGSGNQPQHF. The CDR3 DNA sequence: TGTGCCAGCAGTTTATCGGGCGGGTCTGGCAATCAGCCCCAGCATTTT.

This clonotype occurred many times. The chain has TRBV11-1 and TRBJ2-5, with 9 nucleotides matching TRBD2. The CDR3 runs to 16 residues. The germline V gene has CDR1 SGHAT and CDR2 FQDESV (reference sequence). The V gene end was trimmed by 3 bases and the J gene end by 1 base; junction bases not matched to a gene: 6. CDR3 sequence: CASSFVSGGPQETQYF. As DNA, the CDR3 is TGTGCCAGCAGCTTCGTTAGCGGGGGACCCCAAGAGACCCAGTACTTC.

The chain has TRBV4-3 and TRBJ2-1, with 8 bases fitting TRBD1. The germline gives CDR1 LGHNA, CDR2 YSLEER. Germline trimming cut 0 bases from V and 7 bases from J; bases unmatched to any gene: 8. This CDR3 spans 16 amino acids. Here the CDR3 DNA reads TGCGCCAGCAGCCAAGATAGCAGGACAGGGAAGAATGAGCAGTTCTTC. Its protein product is CASSQDSRTGKNEQFF.

In the case of this clonotype: One end of the junction is discordant with germline, which a read error may explain. The V call is TRBV3-1, the J call TRBJ2-5, with no clear D. In germline, CDR1 is LGHDT, CDR2 YNNKEL (reference sequence). This CDR3 comprises 14 residues. This CDR3 is CASSQEGNRETQFF. The CDR3 bases are TGTGCCAGCAGCCAAGAAGGCAACAGAGAGACCCAGTTTTTC.

This chain uses TRBV3-1 with TRBJ2-5; D is unresolved. V shed 0 bases and J shed 2 bases, with 7 bases lying between them. CDR1 is LGHDT and CDR2 is YNNKEL in the germline V gene (reference sequence). The CDR3 sequence is 14 residues long. This CDR3 is CASSQDTHQETQYF. The CDR3 DNA reads TGTGCCAGCAGCCAAGATACACATCAAGAGACCCAGTACTTC.

This clonotype was detected a few times. The genes are TRBV14 and TRBJ2-1, with D maybe TRBD1 (6 bases). CDR1 SGHDN and CDR2 FVKESK come from the germline V gene. V lost 4 bases and J lost 7, with 17 bases in between. The CDR3 consists of 15 residues. The CDR3, as DNA: TGTGCCAGCAGCCTTGTCCGGGGACACGGGAATGAGCAGTTCTTC. Its translation is CASSLVRGHGNEQFF.

The genes are TRBV21-1 and TRBJ2-1. TRBV21-1 represents a pseudogene. The CDR3 is 16 amino acids. CDR3 DNA sequence: TGTGCCAGCAGCAAGCCTATCGGCGTTTGCTACAATGAGCAGTTCTTC. It specifies CASSKPIGVCYNEQFF.

CDR3 nucleotide sequence: TGTGCCAGCAGTTCCCAACCCCCTAGCAATGAGCAGTTCTTC. Its protein is CASSSQPPSNEQFF. The chain employs TRBV27 and TRBJ2-1; D gene unclear. Trimming shortened V by 4 bases and J by 6 bases, and 13 bases separated the two germline ends. The CDR3 is 14 residues long. CDR1 is MNHEY and CDR2 is SMNVEV in the germline V gene (reference sequence).

This clonotype came up many times. The V gene is TRBV6-2 or TRBV6-3, the J gene TRBJ2-7; a weak D match, TRBD2 (6 bases). The CDR3 runs to 14 residues. Germline CDR1 is MNHEY and CDR2 is SVGEGT. The V and J ends lost 7 bases and 3 bases respectively, with 16 bases between them. CDR3 residues: CASTIPGDFYEQYF. The CDR3 DNA follows: TGTGCCAGCACCATCCCCGGGGACTTCTACGAGCAGTACTTC.

The rearrangement links TRBV27 to TRBJ1-5; maybe TRBD1 (5 bases). The CDR3 consists of 14 residues. V lost 8 bases and J lost 2, with 13 bases in between. Germline V gene lookup returns CDR1 MNHEY and CDR2 SMNVEV (reference sequence). CDR3: CASGNQGGNQPQHF. DNA for the CDR3: TGTGCCAGCGGAAACCAGGGAGGCAATCAGCCCCAGCATTTT.

The sample holds a few counts of this clonotype. The rearrangement joins TRBV6-6 to TRBJ2-3; the D gene is possibly TRBD2 (6 bases). Trimming pared 6 bases from V and 2 bases from J, leaving 15 bases between. The CDR3 loop spans 15 amino acids. Germline CDR1 and CDR2: MNHNY and SVGAGI (reference sequence). DNA of the CDR3: TGTGCCAGCAGGGATGGGTGGGGGGACACAGATACGCAGTATTTT. Translation gives CASRDGWGDTDTQYF.